This TCR beta chain comes out of a study of blood T cell repertoires in COVID-19. For the study at large: Nucleic acid was either cDNA or gDNA, and it came from T cells, B-cell-depleted T cells, or PBMCs.

CDR3 length equals 17 residues. The V gene lost 5 bases and the J gene lost 0 bases, with 18 bases spanning the gap. Germline CDR1 is SGHRS and CDR2 is YFSETQ. Clones were read by immunoSEQ multiplex PCR, and TCRdb kept only the in-frame ones, dropping some. The sample includes some 180,000 clones, roughly 84% of them seen just once. The TCR originated in a man aged 50 or older with COVID-19, enrolled during active disease. The sequencing input was peripheral blood. The V call is TRBV5-1, the J call TRBJ2-1, with D possibly being TRBD1 (5 bases). CDR3 DNA sequence: TGCGCCAGCAGAGAACCCACCGGACAAAGCTCCTACAATGAGCAGTTCTTC. Residues: CASREPTGQSSYNEQFF.